Below, one T cell receptor beta chain is given with its context. The data are from a study of T cell changes during pregnancy in multiple sclerosis. Profiling relied on immunoSEQ multiplex PCR, and the TCRdb table lists in-frame clones only, not all of them. The table has 45,000 to 60,000 clones, approximately 94% seen once. The ends lost 4 bases at V and 7 bases at J; junction bases unmatched: 7. The CDR3 has 16 amino acids. The germline gives CDR1 SGDLS, CDR2 YYNGEE. The TCR comes from a female donor with multiple sclerosis, enrolled in a pregnancy study. Sequenced material: CD4+ T cells from peripheral blood mononuclear cells, taken before pregnancy. This sequence joins TRBV9 and TRBJ2-1, with 14 bases lining up with TRBD2. The CDR3 loop reads CASSTHGTSGSNEQFF. The CDR3 DNA follows: TGTGCCAGCAGCACCCACGGGACTAGCGGGAGTAATGAGCAGTTCTTC.